The 32 T cell receptor beta chains given below trace back to one sample, sequenced in a study of Ad26.COV2.S vaccination and SARS-CoV-2 variants (dated by TCRdb to the early 2020s). The method was the immunoSEQ multiplex PCR assay. In TCRdb, the immuneACCESS table is reduced to in-frame sequences with V and J assigned. These tables do not hold every clone; where another copy was compared, an unresolved V gene accounts for under half, and the others remain unexplained. The sample has some 340,000 clones on record, around 84% of them singletons. The ten largest clones represent roughly 1.9% of the sample. Explained via the paper, the treatment or condition label denotes: over 15 received Ad26.COV2.S at low or high dose, single or two shots; several received placebo; per-sample allocation not given. Repertoires of vaccine and placebo recipients were sequenced from samples collected on day 63 after the first injection.

The sequences come from peripheral blood, collected in a trial of Ad26.COV2.S vaccine versus placebo. The receptors were gathered from a person aged 18 to 65 who received the Ad26.COV2.S COVID-19 vaccine or a placebo.

V and J are TRBV7-2 and TRBJ1-1; 7 nucleotides agree with TRBD1. Germline CDR1 is SGHTA and CDR2 is FQGNSA. This CDR3 region has 14 residues. V shed 4 bases and J 3 bases; nucleotides not matched to a gene: 5. This chain's CDR3 is CASSSRQGDTEAFF. In DNA, the CDR3 is TGTGCCAGCAGCTCGAGACAGGGAGACACTGAAGCTTTCTTT.

The chain uses TRBV6-5 and TRBJ1-2; no reliable D call. The V and J ends lost 5 bases and 3 bases respectively, with 7 bases between them. Germline V lookup: CDR1 MNHEY, CDR2 SVGAGI. The CDR3 loop spans 12 amino acids. The CDR3 DNA reads as TGTGCCAGCAGTCGGGGAGACTATGGCTACACCTTC. This encodes CASSRGDYGYTF.

This sequence joins TRBV11-2 and TRBJ2-5; D might be TRBD1 (5 bases). Between the trimmed V and J ends, which lost 8 bases and 5 bases, there was a span of 15 bases. The CDR3 consists of 13 residues. CDR1 and CDR2 (germline): SGHAT, FQNNGV. Written as DNA, the CDR3 is TGTGCCAGCGTAAGGGGTTTGGGGGAGACCCAGTACTTC. It yields the protein CASVRGLGETQYF.

The chain uses TRBV18 and TRBJ2-7; D is unclear. V lost 3 bases and J lost 5, with 11 bases in between. Germline V gives CDR1 KGHSH, CDR2 LQKENI. The length of the CDR3 is 13 residues. CDR3 DNA sequence: TGTGCCAGCTCACCCCTTAGCTCGGACGAGCAGTACTTC. Residues: CASSPLSSDEQYF. Drawing the rest from reference TRBV18 and TRBJ2-7, the complete variable domain is NAGVMQNPRHLVRRRGQEARLRCSPMKGHSHVYWYRQLPEEGLKFMVYLQKENIIDESGMPKERFSAEFPKEGPSILRIQQVVRGDSAAYFCASSPLSSDEQYFGPGTRLTVT.

CDR3 nucleotides: TGCGCCAGCAGCCAAGGGGCAGCTCCCACTGAAGCTTTCTTT. Protein sequence: CASSQGAAPTEAFF. J is TRBJ1-1 and V is TRBV4-1; D is unresolved. V gave up 1 base and J gave up 4 bases, with 10 bases separating them. Looked up from germline, CDR1 is MGHRA and CDR2 is YSYEKL. This CDR3 contains 14 residues.

The chain links TRBV15 to TRBJ2-3, with TRBD1 as a possible D gene (6 bases). The CDR3 contains 13 residues. With 9 bases removed from V and 6 bases from J, the gap between germline ends came to 16 bases. Germline V gene data show CDR1 as LNHNV and CDR2 as YYDKDF (reference sequence). CDR3 DNA: TGTGCCACTGGTATCCAGGGGATGGATACGCAGTATTTT. Protein sequence: CATGIQGMDTQYF.

J is TRBJ2-1 and V is TRBV9, with D possibly being TRBD1 or TRBD2 (6 bases each). This CDR3 has 13 residues. V lost 8 bases and J 5 bases, leaving 14 bases between the germline ends. Germline V CDR1 and CDR2: SGDLS, YYNGEE. CDR3 region: CASNKGGNNEQFF. CDR3 sequence (DNA): TGTGCCAGTAACAAGGGGGGAAACAATGAGCAGTTCTTC.

The chain recombines TRBV7-2 with TRBJ1-2; D unclear. V was cut by 0 bases and J by 2 bases, with 7 bases left in between. This CDR3 spans 14 amino acids. Germline lookup yields CDR1 SGHTA and CDR2 FQGNSA. This CDR3 is CASSLAAENYGYTF. The CDR3 nucleotides read TGTGCCAGCAGCTTAGCGGCAGAGAACTATGGCTACACCTTC.

The chain employs TRBV2 and TRBJ2-2; perhaps TRBD1 as D (5 bases). V lost 8 bases to trimming and J lost 0 bases, with 13 bases between them. This CDR3 has 15 amino acids. CDR1 and CDR2 (germline): SNHLY, FYNNEI. DNA of the CDR3: TGTGCCAGCCGGTTGTTACAGGCGAACACCGGGGAGCTGTTTTTT. It is translated as CASRLLQANTGELFF.

The J gene is TRBJ1-2, the V gene TRBV4-3; 9 bases align to TRBD1. The CDR3 runs to 13 residues. V shed 4 bases, J shed 7 bases, and the junction held 4 bases outside the gene matches. Per the germline V gene, CDR1 is LGHNA and CDR2 is YSLEER. In nucleotides, the CDR3 is TGCGCCAGCAGCCGGGACAGGGATGGTGGCTACACCTTC. Translating it yields CASSRDRDGGYTF.

The genes are TRBV6-5 and TRBJ2-7; tentatively, D is TRBD1 or TRBD2 (5 bases each). The CDR3 runs 13 residues. Trimming took 4 bases from V and 3 from J, leaving 10 bases between them. Germline values: CDR1 MNHEY, CDR2 SVGAGI. The CDR3 loop is CASSSGTNYEQYF. As DNA, the CDR3 is TGTGCCAGCAGTTCCGGGACGAACTACGAGCAGTACTTC.

This clone was seen more than once but under ten times. The J gene is TRBJ2-7, the V gene TRBV2; 10 bases are shared with TRBD1. CDR3 size: 16 residues. The V gene's germline CDR1 is SNHLY and CDR2 FYNNEI. After removal of 0 bases from V and 2 bases from J, the junction contained 4 bases not matched to a gene. CDR3 loop: CASSEAGQGPAYEQYF. The CDR3 DNA is TGTGCCAGCAGTGAAGCGGGACAGGGGCCGGCCTACGAGCAGTACTTC. Using reference TRBV2 and TRBJ2-7 for the parts outside the CDR3, the full variable domain is EPEVTQTPSHQVTQMGQEVILRCVPISNHLYFYWYRQILGQKVEFLVSFYNNEISEKSEIFDDQFSVERPDGSNFTLKIRSTKLEDSAMYFCASSEAGQGPAYEQYFGPGTRLTVT.

The gene calls are TRBV7-2 and TRBJ2-7; D ambiguous. Germline V gene data show CDR1 as SGHTA and CDR2 as FQGNSA. This CDR3 is 15 amino acids long. Trimming left V 1 base short and J 2 bases short, with 12 bases between. The CDR3 protein is CASSLGVAQAYEQYF. The DNA for the CDR3 is TGTGCCAGCAGCTTAGGCGTGGCTCAAGCCTACGAGCAGTACTTC.

The chain combines TRBV5-1 with TRBJ1-3; unclear D gene. CDR3 length: 16 residues. V lost 0 bases to trimming and J lost 4 bases, with 14 bases between them. Per germline, CDR1 SGHRS and CDR2 YFSETQ. CDR3 amino acids: CASSLAGSYSGNTIYF. DNA for the CDR3: TGCGCCAGCAGCTTGGCCGGATCCTACTCCGGAAACACCATATATTTT.

This clone was observed a single time. The chain combines TRBV5-1 with TRBJ1-2, with D unresolved. Trimming left V 0 bases short and J 6 bases short, with 18 bases between. In germline, CDR1 is SGHRS, CDR2 YFSETQ. This CDR3 is 16 amino acids long. CDR3 in amino acids: CASSLAGPSTANGYTF. The CDR3 nucleotides read TGCGCCAGCAGCTTGGCGGGTCCCTCGACCGCTAATGGCTACACCTTC.

The rearrangement links TRBV27 to TRBJ1-5, with 7 bases aligning to TRBD1. With V trimmed by 5 bases and J by 4 bases, 11 bases remained unmatched. The CDR3 sequence is 16 residues long. The germline V gene encodes CDR1 MNHEY and CDR2 SMNVEV (reference sequence). The CDR3 nucleotides are TGTGCCAGCAGTCCCGTAACAGGGGAGGGGAATCAGCCCCAGCATTTT. It specifies CASSPVTGEGNQPQHF.

This clone was observed once. The sample carries other DNA sequences with the same CDR3. The V gene is TRBV6-1, the J gene TRBJ1-6; no clear D. Germline-derived CDR1 and CDR2 are MNHNS and SASEGT. The CDR3 runs to 13 residues. V was trimmed by 0 bases and J by 6 bases, leaving 3 bases between them. CDR3 DNA: TGTGCCAGCAGTGAAGCCGGTAATTCACCCCTCCACTTT. This translates into CASSEAGNSPLHF.

The rearrangement joins TRBV3-1 (or the pseudogene TRBV3-2) to TRBJ2-1; D unclear. Germline V lookup: CDR1 LGHDT, CDR2 YNNKEL (reference sequence). Trimming removed 1 base from V and 14 bases from J, with 12 bases in between. The CDR3 runs 12 residues. The CDR3 protein is CASSQVFRSEFF. In nucleotides, the CDR3 is TGTGCCAGCAGCCAAGTGTTCAGGTCGGAGTTCTTC.

The rearrangement uses TRBV5-4 and TRBJ1-1, with 9 nucleotides matching TRBD1. With 4 bases clipped from V and 3 bases from J, the junction kept 4 bases outside the gene matches. Germline values: CDR1 SGHNT, CDR2 YYREEE (reference sequence). The CDR3 sequence is 14 residues long. CDR3 DNA: TGTGCCAGCAGCGAGACAGGGGGGGACACTGAAGCTTTCTTT. Its protein product is CASSETGGDTEAFF.

This rearrangement joins TRBV7-9 to TRBJ2-3; TRBD2 might be the D (6 bases). V lost 2 bases to trimming and J lost 0 bases, with 18 bases between them. The CDR3 covers 18 residues. Germline V gene data show CDR1 as SEHNR and CDR2 as FQNEAQ (reference sequence). CDR3 coding DNA: TGTGCCAGCAGCTTATCCGGGAGTTGGTGGAGTAGCACAGATACGCAGTATTTT. Translation: CASSLSGSWWSSTDTQYF.

CDR3 DNA sequence: TGTGCCAGCAGCTTAATCGGCGATGAGCAGTTCTTC. As protein: CASSLIGDEQFF. J is TRBJ2-1 and V is TRBV11-2, with D unresolved. Germline V gives CDR1 SGHAT, CDR2 FQNNGV. CDR3 length equals 12 residues. V was cut by 2 bases and J by 8 bases, with 7 bases left in between.

The chain uses TRBV5-1 and TRBJ1-1; D is possibly TRBD1 (5 bases). The germline CDR1 and CDR2 sequences are SGHRS and YFSETQ. This CDR3 has 12 amino acids. Trimming pared 5 bases from V and 4 bases from J, leaving 9 bases between. This CDR3 is CASSRGFTEAFF. As DNA, the CDR3 is TGCGCCAGCAGTCGGGGGTTCACTGAAGCTTTCTTT.

In DNA, the CDR3 is TGTGCCAGCAAGGACAGAGCCAAAAACATTCAGTACTTC. This encodes CASKDRAKNIQYF. J is TRBJ2-4 and V is TRBV19; possibly TRBD1 for D (6 bases). The CDR3 contains 13 residues. The V gene's germline CDR1 is LNHDA and CDR2 SQIVND (reference sequence). V was clipped by 9 bases and J by 0 bases, with 9 bases between them.

V usage is TRBV30 and J usage is TRBJ2-1, with D unclear. CDR1 and CDR2 from the germline V gene are GTSNPN and SVGIG (reference sequence). This CDR3 has 12 residues. V was pared by 3 bases and J by 6 bases, with 9 bases between. The CDR3 region has the DNA TGTGCCTGGAGACCCAACAGCAATGAGCAGTTCTTC. Translating it yields CAWRPNSNEQFF.

The chain has TRBV5-4 and TRBJ2-3; D unresolved. The CDR3 has 12 amino acids. V lost 2 bases and J 2 bases, leaving 3 bases between the germline ends. CDR1 is SGHNT and CDR2 is YYREEE in the germline V gene (reference sequence). In nucleotides, the CDR3 is TGTGCCAGCAGCTTCACCACAGATACGCAGTATTTT. Translated: CASSFTTDTQYF.

The V and J genes are TRBV18 and TRBJ1-2; D gene unclear. Deletions cut 2 bases from V and 5 bases from J, with 9 bases between. The CDR3 is 13 amino acids. Germline lookup yields CDR1 KGHSH and CDR2 LQKENI. The CDR3 loop reads CASSPDTRYGYTF. CDR3 nucleotide sequence: TGTGCCAGCTCACCAGACACCAGATATGGCTACACCTTC.

Only one count was recorded for this clone. The rearrangement uses TRBV3-1 (or the pseudogene TRBV3-2) and TRBJ2-3; TRBD2 matches 7 bases. The CDR3 is 15 residues long. Germline V CDR1 and CDR2: LGHDT, YNNKEL (reference sequence). Trimming took 1 base from V and 7 from J; bases not matched to a gene: 8. The CDR3 nucleotides are TGTGCCAGCAGCCAAGGTAGGACTAGTCGAAATACGCAGTATTTT. Translation gives CASSQGRTSRNTQYF.

The chain has TRBV5-1 and TRBJ1-1; maybe TRBD1 (5 bases). The CDR3 extends over 16 amino acids. V was pared by 4 bases and J by 1 base, with 17 bases between. Germline V CDR1 and CDR2: SGHRS, YFSETQ. CDR3 sequence: CASSPGPAGGNTEAFF. CDR3 sequence (DNA): TGCGCCAGCAGCCCGGGCCCCGCCGGGGGGAACACTGAAGCTTTCTTT. The whole variable domain, filled in from reference TRBV5-1 and TRBJ1-1, reads KAGVTQTPRYLIKTRGQQVTLSCSPISGHRSVSWYQQTPGQGLQFLFEYFSETQRNKGNFPGRFSGRQFSNSRSEMNVSTLELGDSALYLCASSPGPAGGNTEAFFGQGTRLTVV.

The CDR3: CASSRTGFTAESPLHF. The CDR3, as DNA: TGTGCCAGCTCACGGACAGGATTTACCGCGGAATCACCCCTCCACTTT. The chain joins TRBV18 to TRBJ1-6, with 7 bases that match TRBD1. Trimming took 4 bases from V and 10 from J; bases not matched to a gene: 13. CDR3 size: 16 residues. CDR1 is KGHSH, CDR2 LQKENI, per germline.

The chain combines TRBV9 with TRBJ2-5; the match to TRBD2 covers 8 bases. CDR3 size: 13 residues. Germline V gives CDR1 SGDLS, CDR2 YYNGEE. V lost 2 bases and J lost 5; bases outside the gene matches: 2. The CDR3 region has the DNA TGTGCCAGCAGCGTGGGACTAGAGGAGACCCAGTACTTC. Translated: CASSVGLEETQYF.

The J gene is TRBJ2-2, the V gene TRBV15; D may be TRBD2 (6 bases). V was shortened by 0 bases and J by 5 bases, with 16 bases between the two germline ends. Germline CDR1 and CDR2: LNHNV and YYDKDF (reference sequence). CDR3 length: 17 residues. As DNA, the CDR3 is TGTGCCACCAGCAGAGATGATAGGGGAGGTAGAACCGGGGAGCTGTTTTTT. This codes for CATSRDDRGGRTGELFF. Using reference TRBV15 and TRBJ2-2 for the parts outside the CDR3, the full variable domain is DAMVIQNPRYQVTQFGKPVTLSCSQTLNHNVMYWYQQKSSQAPKLLFHYYDKDFNNEADTPDNFQSRRPNTSFCFLDIRSPGLGDTAMYLCATSRDDRGGRTGELFFGEGSRLTVL.

The chain combines TRBV5-1 with TRBJ2-2, with 7 bases fitting TRBD2. This CDR3 has 14 residues. Germline lookup yields CDR1 SGHRS and CDR2 YFSETQ. Unmatched junction bases numbered 1, after V lost 1 base and J lost 4 bases. The CDR3 DNA is TGCGCCAGCAGCTTGAGCGGGGCCACCGGGGAGCTGTTTTTT. It yields the protein CASSLSGATGELFF.